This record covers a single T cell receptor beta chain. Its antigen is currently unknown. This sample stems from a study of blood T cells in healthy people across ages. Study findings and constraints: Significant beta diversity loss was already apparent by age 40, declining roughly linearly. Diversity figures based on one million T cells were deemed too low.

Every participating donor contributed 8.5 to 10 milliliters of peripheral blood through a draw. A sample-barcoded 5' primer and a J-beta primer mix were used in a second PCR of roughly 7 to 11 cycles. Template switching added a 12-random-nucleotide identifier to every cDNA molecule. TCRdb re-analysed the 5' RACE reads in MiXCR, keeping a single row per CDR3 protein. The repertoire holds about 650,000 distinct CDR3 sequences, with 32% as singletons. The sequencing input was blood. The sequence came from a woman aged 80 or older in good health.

CDR3: CASSTTSGTDTQYF. The CDR3 DNA reads TGTGCCAGCAGTACGACTAGCGGCACAGATACGCAGTATTTT. J is TRBJ2-3 and V is TRBV6-5; TRBD2 aligns across 8 bases. The CDR3 consists of 14 residues. V dropped 5 bases and J dropped 1; count of bases not matched to a gene: 2. Germline values: CDR1 MNHEY, CDR2 SVGAGI.